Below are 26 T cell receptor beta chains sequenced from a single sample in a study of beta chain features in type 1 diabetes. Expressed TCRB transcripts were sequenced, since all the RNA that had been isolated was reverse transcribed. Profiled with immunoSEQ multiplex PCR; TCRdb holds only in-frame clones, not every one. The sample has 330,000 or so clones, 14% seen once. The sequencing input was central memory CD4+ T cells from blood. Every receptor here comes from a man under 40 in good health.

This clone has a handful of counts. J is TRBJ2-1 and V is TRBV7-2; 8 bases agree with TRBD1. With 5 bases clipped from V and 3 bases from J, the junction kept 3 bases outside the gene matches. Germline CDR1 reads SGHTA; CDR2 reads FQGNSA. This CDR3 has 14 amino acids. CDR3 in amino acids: CASSQGQGYNEQFF. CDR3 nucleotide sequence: TGTGCCAGCAGCCAAGGACAGGGCTACAATGAGCAGTTCTTC.

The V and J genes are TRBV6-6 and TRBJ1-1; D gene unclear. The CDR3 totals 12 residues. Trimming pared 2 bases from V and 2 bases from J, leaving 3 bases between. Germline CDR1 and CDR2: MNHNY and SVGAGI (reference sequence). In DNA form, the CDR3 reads TGTGCCAGCAGTTACCCCAACACTGAAGCTTTCTTT. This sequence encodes CASSYPNTEAFF.

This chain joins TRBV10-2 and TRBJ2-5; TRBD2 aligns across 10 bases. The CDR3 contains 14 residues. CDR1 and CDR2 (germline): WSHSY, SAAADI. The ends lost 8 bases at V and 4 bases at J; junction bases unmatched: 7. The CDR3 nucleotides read TGCGCCAGCCAAAGGACTAGCGGTTCAGAGACCCAGTACTTC. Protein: CASQRTSGSETQYF.

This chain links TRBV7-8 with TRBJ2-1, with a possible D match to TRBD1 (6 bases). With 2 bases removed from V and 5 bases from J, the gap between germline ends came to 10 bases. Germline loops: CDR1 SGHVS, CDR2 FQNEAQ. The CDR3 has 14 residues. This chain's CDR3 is CASSLYNRDNEQFF. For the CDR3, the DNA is TGTGCCAGCAGCTTATACAACAGGGACAATGAGCAGTTCTTC.

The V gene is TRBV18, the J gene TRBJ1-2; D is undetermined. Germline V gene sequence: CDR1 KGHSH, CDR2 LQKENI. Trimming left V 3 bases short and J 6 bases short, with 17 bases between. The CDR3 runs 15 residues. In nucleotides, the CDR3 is TGTGCCAGCTCACCGTCTTCCTCAGGCCTCGATGGCTACACCTTC. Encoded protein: CASSPSSSGLDGYTF.

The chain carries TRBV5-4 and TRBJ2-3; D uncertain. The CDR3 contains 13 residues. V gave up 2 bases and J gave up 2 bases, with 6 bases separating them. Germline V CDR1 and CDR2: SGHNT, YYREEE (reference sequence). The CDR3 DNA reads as TGTGCCAGCAGCTTTTACTCCACAGATACGCAGTATTTT. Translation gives CASSFYSTDTQYF.

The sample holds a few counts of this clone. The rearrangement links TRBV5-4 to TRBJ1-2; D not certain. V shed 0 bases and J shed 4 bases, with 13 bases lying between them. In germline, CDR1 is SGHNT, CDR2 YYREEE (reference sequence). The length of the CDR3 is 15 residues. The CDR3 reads CASSLGGYPTYGYTF. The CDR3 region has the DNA TGTGCCAGCAGCTTGGGCGGCTACCCTACCTATGGCTACACCTTC.

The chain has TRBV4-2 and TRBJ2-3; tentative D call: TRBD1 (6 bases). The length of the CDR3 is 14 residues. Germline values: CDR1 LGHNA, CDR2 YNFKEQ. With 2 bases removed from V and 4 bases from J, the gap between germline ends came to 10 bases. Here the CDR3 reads CASSQTGYADTQYF. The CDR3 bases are TGTGCCAGCAGCCAAACAGGGTACGCAGATACGCAGTATTTT.

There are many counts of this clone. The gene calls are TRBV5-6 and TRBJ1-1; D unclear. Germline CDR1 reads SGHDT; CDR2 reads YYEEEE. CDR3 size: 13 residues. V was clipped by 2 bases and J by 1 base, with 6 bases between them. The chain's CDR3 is CASSFGRNTEAFF. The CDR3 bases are TGTGCCAGCAGCTTTGGGCGGAACACTGAAGCTTTCTTT.

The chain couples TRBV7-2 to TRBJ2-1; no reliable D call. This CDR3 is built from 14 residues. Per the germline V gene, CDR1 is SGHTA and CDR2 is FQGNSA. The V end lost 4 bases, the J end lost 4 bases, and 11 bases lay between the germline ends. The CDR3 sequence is CASSYLSRYNEQFF. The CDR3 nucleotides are TGTGCCAGCAGCTACCTGTCACGTTACAATGAGCAGTTCTTC.

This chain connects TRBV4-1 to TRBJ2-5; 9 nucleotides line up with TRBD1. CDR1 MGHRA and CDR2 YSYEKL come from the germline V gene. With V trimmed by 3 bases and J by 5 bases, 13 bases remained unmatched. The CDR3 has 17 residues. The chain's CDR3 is CASSHHRGQGMMETQYF. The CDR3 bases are TGCGCCAGCAGCCACCACCGGGGACAGGGCATGATGGAGACCCAGTACTTC.

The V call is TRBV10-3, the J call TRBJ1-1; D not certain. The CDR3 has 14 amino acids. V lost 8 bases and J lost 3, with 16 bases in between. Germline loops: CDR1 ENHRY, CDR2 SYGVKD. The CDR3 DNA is TGTGCCATCTCCCGGACTAATTCGGACACTGAAGCTTTCTTT. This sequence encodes CAISRTNSDTEAFF.

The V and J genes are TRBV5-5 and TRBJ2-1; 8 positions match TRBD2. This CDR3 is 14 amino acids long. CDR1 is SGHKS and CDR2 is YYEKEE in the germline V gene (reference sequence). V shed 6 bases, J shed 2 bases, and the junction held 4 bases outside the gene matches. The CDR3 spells CASNLAGPYNEQFF. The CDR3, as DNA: TGTGCCAGCAACTTAGCGGGACCCTACAATGAGCAGTTCTTC.

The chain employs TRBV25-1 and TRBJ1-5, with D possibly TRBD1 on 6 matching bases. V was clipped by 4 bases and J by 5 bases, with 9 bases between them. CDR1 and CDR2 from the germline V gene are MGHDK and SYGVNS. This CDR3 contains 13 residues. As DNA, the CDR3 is TGTGCCAGCAGTGCAACAGGGTATCAGCCCCAGCATTTT. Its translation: CASSATGYQPQHF.

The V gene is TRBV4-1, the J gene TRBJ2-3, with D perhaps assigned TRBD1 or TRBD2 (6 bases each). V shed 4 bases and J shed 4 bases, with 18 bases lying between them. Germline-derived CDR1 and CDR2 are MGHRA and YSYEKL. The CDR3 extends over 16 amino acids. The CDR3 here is CASSPHTGTSSDTQYF. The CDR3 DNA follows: TGCGCCAGCAGCCCGCATACAGGGACTTCTTCAGATACGCAGTATTTT.

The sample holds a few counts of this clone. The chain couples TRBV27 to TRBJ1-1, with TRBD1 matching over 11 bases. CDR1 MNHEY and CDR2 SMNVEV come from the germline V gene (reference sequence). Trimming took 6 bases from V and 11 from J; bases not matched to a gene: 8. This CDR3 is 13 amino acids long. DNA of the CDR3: TGTGCCAGCAGGAATGGGGACAGGGGGTTTGCTTTCTTT. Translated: CASRNGDRGFAFF.

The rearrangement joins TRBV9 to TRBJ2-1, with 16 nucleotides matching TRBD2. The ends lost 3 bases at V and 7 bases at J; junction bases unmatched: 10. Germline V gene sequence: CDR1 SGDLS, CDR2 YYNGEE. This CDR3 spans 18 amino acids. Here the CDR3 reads CASSAAGTSGRASNEQFF. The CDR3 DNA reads TGTGCCAGCAGCGCGGCCGGGACTAGCGGGAGGGCTTCGAATGAGCAGTTCTTC.

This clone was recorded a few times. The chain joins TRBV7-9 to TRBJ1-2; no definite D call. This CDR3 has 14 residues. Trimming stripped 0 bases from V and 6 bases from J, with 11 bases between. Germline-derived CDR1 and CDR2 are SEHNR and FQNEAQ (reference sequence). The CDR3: CASSLAGLRNGYTF. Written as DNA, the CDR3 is TGTGCCAGCAGCTTAGCCGGACTTAGAAATGGCTACACCTTC. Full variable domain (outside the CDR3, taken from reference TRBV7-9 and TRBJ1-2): DTGVSQNPRHKITKRGQNVTFRCDPISEHNRLYWYRQTLGQGPEFLTYFQNEAQLEKSRLLSDRFSAERPKGSFSTLEIQRTEQGDSAMYLCASSLAGLRNGYTFGSGTRLTVV.

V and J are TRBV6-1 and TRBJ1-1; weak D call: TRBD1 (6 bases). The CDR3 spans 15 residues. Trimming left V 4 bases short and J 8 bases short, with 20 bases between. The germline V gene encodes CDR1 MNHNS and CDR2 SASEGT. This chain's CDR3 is CASSGGQPGHPEAFF. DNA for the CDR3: TGTGCCAGCAGTGGAGGACAGCCGGGGCATCCCGAAGCTTTCTTT.

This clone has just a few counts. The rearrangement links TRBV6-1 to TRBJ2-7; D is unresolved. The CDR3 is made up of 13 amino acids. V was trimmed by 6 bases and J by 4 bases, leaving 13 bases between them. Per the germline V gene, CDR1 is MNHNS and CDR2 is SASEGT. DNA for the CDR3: TGTGCCAGCAGGATTCATAGAGCTTACGAGCAGTACTTC. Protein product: CASRIHRAYEQYF.

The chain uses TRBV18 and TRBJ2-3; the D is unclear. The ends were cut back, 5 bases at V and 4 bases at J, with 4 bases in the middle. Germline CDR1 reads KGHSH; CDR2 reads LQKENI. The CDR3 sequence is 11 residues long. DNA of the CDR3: TGTGCCAGCTCAGGGCCAGATACGCAGTATTTT. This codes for CASSGPDTQYF.

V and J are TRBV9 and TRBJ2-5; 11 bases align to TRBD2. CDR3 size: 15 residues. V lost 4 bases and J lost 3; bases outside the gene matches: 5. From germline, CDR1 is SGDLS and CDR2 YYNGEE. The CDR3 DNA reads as TGTGCCAGCAGCCTCCAGACTAGCGGGGAAGAGACCCAGTACTTC. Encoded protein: CASSLQTSGEETQYF. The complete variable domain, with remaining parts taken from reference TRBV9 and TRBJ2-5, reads DSGVTQTPKHLITATGQRVTLRCSPRSGDLSVYWYQQSLDQGLQFLIQYYNGEERAKGNILERFSAQQFPDLHSELNLSSLELGDSALYFCASSLQTSGEETQYFGPGTRLLVL.

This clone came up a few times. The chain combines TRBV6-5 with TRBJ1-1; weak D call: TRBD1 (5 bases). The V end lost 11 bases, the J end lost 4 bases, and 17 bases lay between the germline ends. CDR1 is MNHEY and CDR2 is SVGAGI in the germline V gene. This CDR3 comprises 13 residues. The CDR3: CASFGGLVTEAFF. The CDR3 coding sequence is TGTGCCTCCTTTGGGGGGTTGGTCACTGAAGCTTTCTTT.

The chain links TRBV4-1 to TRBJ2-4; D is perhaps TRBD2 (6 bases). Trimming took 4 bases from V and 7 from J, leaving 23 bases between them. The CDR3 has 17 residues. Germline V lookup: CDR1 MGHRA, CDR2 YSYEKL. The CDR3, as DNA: TGCGCCAGCAGCCGGACCGGGGGTAGCGGCGAGGGGAACATTCAGTACTTC. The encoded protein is CASSRTGGSGEGNIQYF.

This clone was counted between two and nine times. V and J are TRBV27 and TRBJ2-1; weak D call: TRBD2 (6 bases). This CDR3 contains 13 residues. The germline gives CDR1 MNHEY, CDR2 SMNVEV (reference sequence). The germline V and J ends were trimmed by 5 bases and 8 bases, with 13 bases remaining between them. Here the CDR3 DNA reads TGTGCCAGCAGTCCCGCCTGGGGGGATGAGCAGTTCTTC. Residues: CASSPAWGDEQFF.

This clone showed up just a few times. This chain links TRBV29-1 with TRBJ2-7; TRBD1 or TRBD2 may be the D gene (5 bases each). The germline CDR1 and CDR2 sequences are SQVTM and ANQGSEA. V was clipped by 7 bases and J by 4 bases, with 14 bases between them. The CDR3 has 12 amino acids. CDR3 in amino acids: CSARDGIYEQYF. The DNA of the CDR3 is TGCAGCGCTCGGGACGGAATTTACGAGCAGTACTTC.